The T cell receptor (beta chain) described here comes from a study of CD8 T cells in Susac syndrome. The RNA, roughly 0.45 to 1 ug, was put through reverse transcription using random hexamers. TCRdb re-called the immunoSEQ multiplex PCR reads with MiXCR, one entry per CDR3 protein. The sample yields some 180,000 distinct CDR3 sequences, 90% to 95% seen once. The clonotype comes from a human donor in good health. What was sequenced was CD4+ T cells from PBMCs.

CDR3 region: CASSLGWSDTQYF. The CDR3 DNA reads as TGCGCCAGCAGCTTAGGGTGGTCGGATACGCAGTATTTT. The chain uses TRBV5-1 and TRBJ2-3; D is undetermined. Germline CDR1 SGHRS, CDR2 YFSETQ. The CDR3 has 13 residues. V lost 2 bases and J 6 bases, leaving 10 bases between the germline ends.